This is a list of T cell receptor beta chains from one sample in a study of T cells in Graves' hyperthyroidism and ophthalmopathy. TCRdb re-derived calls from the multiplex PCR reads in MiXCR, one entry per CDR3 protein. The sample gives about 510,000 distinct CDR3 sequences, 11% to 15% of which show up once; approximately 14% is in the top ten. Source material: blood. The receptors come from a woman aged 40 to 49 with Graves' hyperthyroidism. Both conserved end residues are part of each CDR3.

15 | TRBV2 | CASTRGFANTGELFF
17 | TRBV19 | CASSISAGGFGTGELFF
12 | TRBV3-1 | CASSQLPTEQFF
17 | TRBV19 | CASSTPTGTGGSQPQHF
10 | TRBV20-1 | CSAKYHEQFF
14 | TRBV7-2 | CASSFLGSYNEQFF
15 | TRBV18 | CASSPQGLGQGTQYF
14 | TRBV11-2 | CASSLRLFQETQYF
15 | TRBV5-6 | CASSLPPPNSNEQFF
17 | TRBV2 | CASSESGTASGANVLTF
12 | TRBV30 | CAWSLSGNTIYF
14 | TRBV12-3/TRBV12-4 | CASRGRGKTYEQYF
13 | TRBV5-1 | CASSPTGQYEAFF
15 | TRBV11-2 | CASSLAGALNTEAFF
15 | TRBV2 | CASSEEAALNQPQHF
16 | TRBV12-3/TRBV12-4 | CASSFDTGGGPYGYTF
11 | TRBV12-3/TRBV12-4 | CASRHGQGKFF